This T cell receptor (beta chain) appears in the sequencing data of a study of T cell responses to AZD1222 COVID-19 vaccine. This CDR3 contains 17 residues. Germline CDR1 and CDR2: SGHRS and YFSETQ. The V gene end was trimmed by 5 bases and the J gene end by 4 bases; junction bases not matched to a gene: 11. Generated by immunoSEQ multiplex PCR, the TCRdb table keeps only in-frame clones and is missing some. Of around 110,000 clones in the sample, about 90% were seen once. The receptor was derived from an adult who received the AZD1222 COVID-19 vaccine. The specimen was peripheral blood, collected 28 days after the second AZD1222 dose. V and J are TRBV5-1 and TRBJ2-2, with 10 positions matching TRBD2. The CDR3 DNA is TGCGCCAGCAGGGCCAGACAGCGGGAGGGAGGCACCGGGGAGCTGTTTTTT. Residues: CASRARQREGGTGELFF.